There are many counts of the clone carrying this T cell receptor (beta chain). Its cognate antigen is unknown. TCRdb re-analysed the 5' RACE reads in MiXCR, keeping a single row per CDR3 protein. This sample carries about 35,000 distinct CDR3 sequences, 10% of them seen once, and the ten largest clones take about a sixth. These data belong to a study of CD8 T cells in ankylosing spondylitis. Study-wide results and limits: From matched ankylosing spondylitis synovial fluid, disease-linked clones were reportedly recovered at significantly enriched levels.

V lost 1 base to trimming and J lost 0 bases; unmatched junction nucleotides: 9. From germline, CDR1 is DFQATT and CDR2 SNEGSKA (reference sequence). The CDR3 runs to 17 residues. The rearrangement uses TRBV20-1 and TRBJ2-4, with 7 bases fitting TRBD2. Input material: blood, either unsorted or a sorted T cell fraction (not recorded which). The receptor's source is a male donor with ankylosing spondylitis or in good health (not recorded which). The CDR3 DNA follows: TGCAGTGCTAGAGGAGGGCGGGAGACGTTAGCCAAAAACATTCAGTACTTC. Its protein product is CSARGGRETLAKNIQYF.